This TCR beta chain was observed in a study of cytomegalovirus exposure and HLA in healthy donors. General study findings and limits: Earlier analysis found most TCR beta V segments productive about 90% or about 30% of the time.

Vbeta (60) and Jbeta (13) primers were used in the PCR. In the study's own analysis: Some 10 million of the about 80 million unique TCR beta chains counted in a later analysis were shared. The method was immunoSEQ multiplex PCR; TCRdb's version includes in-frame clones alone and lacks a portion of them. That table is the source of V, J and clone size, and D and trimming were worked out from the DNA. The sample holds 100,000 to 150,000 clones, 80% seen once. Germline V lookup: CDR1 MGHDK, CDR2 SYGVNS. The CDR3 has 13 residues. V lost 1 base and J 8 bases, leaving 9 bases between the germline ends. Points on this clone: The target antigen is unknown.

This chain links TRBV25-1 with TRBJ2-1; a weak D match, TRBD2 (5 bases). Material for sequencing was PBMCs. The origin of this receptor is a young man in good health and CMV-seropositive. CDR3 region: CASSEFGDYEQFF. CDR3 sequence (DNA): TGTGCCAGCAGTGAATTCGGGGATTATGAGCAGTTCTTC. The variable domain in full, with the rest retrieved from reference TRBV25-1 and TRBJ2-1, is EADIYQTPRYLVIGTGKKITLECSQTMGHDKMYWYQQDPGMELHLIHYSYGVNSTEKGDLSSESTVSRIRTEHFPLTLESARPSHTSQYLCASSEFGDYEQFFGPGTRLTVL.